The rows below give T cell receptor beta chains drawn from one sample of a study of T cell changes during pregnancy in multiple sclerosis. This table comes from immunoSEQ multiplex PCR, and its TCRdb copy is limited to in-frame clones, with some not included. In the table there are some 93,000 clones, 90% to 95% of which are singletons. The specimen was peripheral blood, collected after pregnancy. The receptors shown here come from a female donor in good health, enrolled as a control in a pregnancy study. Each CDR3 is given with its conserved first and last residue. A D gene is named only where the DNA matches it firmly. Where a row states a size, it is once, few, many or the class of an expanded clone; other rows omit it.

cdr3_length: 13
j_call: TRBJ1-2
v_call: TRBV27
d_call: TRBD1
clone_size: once
cdr3_aa: CASTGQGLNGYTF
cdr3_nt: TGTGCCAGTACCGGACAGGGGTTAAATGGCTACACCTTC

cdr3_length: 14
j_call: TRBJ2-5
v_call: TRBV5-1
d_call: TRBD1
clone_size: once
cdr3_aa: CASSQTGTGETQYF
cdr3_nt: TGCGCCAGCAGCCAAACCGGGACAGGAGAGACCCAGTACTTC

cdr3_length: 15
j_call: TRBJ2-1
v_call: TRBV2
d_call: NA
clone_size: NA
cdr3_aa: CASSATGGDYNEQFF
cdr3_nt: TGTGCCAGCAGCGCGACAGGTGGGGATTACAATGAGCAGTTCTTC

cdr3_length: 17
j_call: TRBJ1-5
v_call: TRBV19
d_call: TRBD1
clone_size: NA
cdr3_aa: CASSIGRAGGSNQPQHF
cdr3_nt: TGTGCCAGTAGTATAGGGAGGGCAGGGGGTAGTAATCAGCCCCAGCATTTT

cdr3_length: 15
j_call: TRBJ2-2
v_call: TRBV5-1
d_call: NA
clone_size: NA
cdr3_aa: CASSFGQVTTGELFF
cdr3_nt: TGCGCCAGCAGCTTCGGTCAGGTGACCACCGGGGAGCTGTTTTTT

cdr3_length: 13
j_call: TRBJ2-2
v_call: TRBV4-3
d_call: NA
clone_size: NA
cdr3_aa: CASSENRAGELFF
cdr3_nt: TGCGCCAGCAGCGAGAACAGGGCCGGGGAGCTGTTTTTT

cdr3_length: 15
j_call: TRBJ2-1
v_call: TRBV4-3
d_call: TRBD2
clone_size: NA
cdr3_aa: CASSQDGRLRNEQFF
cdr3_nt: TGCGCCAGCAGCCAAGACGGGAGGCTTCGGAATGAGCAGTTCTTC

cdr3_length: 17
j_call: TRBJ1-1
v_call: TRBV9
d_call: TRBD1
clone_size: NA
cdr3_aa: CASSVPGGQPMNTEAFF
cdr3_nt: TGTGCCAGCAGCGTCCCTGGGGGACAGCCTATGAACACTGAAGCTTTCTTT

cdr3_length: 15
j_call: TRBJ2-3
v_call: TRBV18
d_call: TRBD2
clone_size: NA
cdr3_aa: CASSPASGGLDTQYF
cdr3_nt: TGTGCCAGCTCACCGGCTAGCGGGGGGTTGGATACGCAGTATTTT

cdr3_length: 14
j_call: TRBJ1-4
v_call: TRBV6-6
d_call: NA
clone_size: NA
cdr3_aa: CASRWTSGNEKLFF
cdr3_nt: TGTGCCAGCCGCTGGACGTCGGGGAATGAAAAACTGTTTTTT

cdr3_length: 13
j_call: TRBJ1-1
v_call: TRBV19
d_call: NA
clone_size: once
cdr3_aa: CASRDSPNTEAFF
cdr3_nt: TGTGCCAGTAGGGACAGCCCGAACACTGAAGCTTTCTTT

cdr3_length: 13
j_call: TRBJ1-4
v_call: TRBV11-2
d_call: TRBD1
clone_size: NA
cdr3_aa: CASSLGDREELFF
cdr3_nt: TGTGCCAGCAGCTTGGGGGACAGGGAGGAACTGTTTTTT

cdr3_length: 17
j_call: TRBJ2-3
v_call: TRBV4-2
d_call: NA
clone_size: NA
cdr3_aa: CASSQDLTRSSTDTQYF
cdr3_nt: TGTGCCAGCAGCCAAGATCTGACTAGATCTAGCACAGATACGCAGTATTTT

cdr3_length: 17
j_call: TRBJ2-6
v_call: TRBV2
d_call: TRBD1
clone_size: once
cdr3_aa: CASSPPGQIFGANVLTF
cdr3_nt: TGTGCCAGCAGCCCACCGGGACAGATTTTTGGGGCCAACGTCCTGACTTTC

cdr3_length: 15
j_call: TRBJ1-2
v_call: TRBV4-3
d_call: NA
clone_size: NA
cdr3_aa: CASSQDEGGNYGYTF
cdr3_nt: TGCGCCAGCAGCCAAGATGAGGGGGGGAACTATGGCTACACCTTC

cdr3_length: 15
j_call: TRBJ1-3
v_call: TRBV7-9
d_call: NA
clone_size: NA
cdr3_aa: CASSLPGNVGNTIYF
cdr3_nt: TGTGCCAGCAGCTTACCGGGGAACGTTGGAAACACCATATATTTT

cdr3_length: 15
j_call: TRBJ1-6
v_call: TRBV5-6
d_call: TRBD1
clone_size: few
cdr3_aa: CASSSIGTGDSPLHF
cdr3_nt: TGTGCCAGCAGCTCGATTGGGACAGGGGATTCACCCCTCCACTTT

cdr3_length: 14
j_call: TRBJ2-3
v_call: TRBV7-2
d_call: TRBD1
clone_size: NA
cdr3_aa: CASSPRQGTDTQYF
cdr3_nt: TGTGCCAGCAGCCCTCGACAGGGAACAGATACGCAGTATTTT

cdr3_length: 15
j_call: TRBJ2-1
v_call: TRBV18
d_call: TRBD2
clone_size: NA
cdr3_aa: CASSPGTSGANEQFF
cdr3_nt: TGTGCCAGCTCACCAGGGACTAGCGGGGCCAATGAGCAGTTCTTC

cdr3_length: 16
j_call: TRBJ1-3
v_call: TRBV7-3
d_call: NA
clone_size: NA
cdr3_aa: CASSLRGLDSGNTIYF
cdr3_nt: TGTGCCAGCAGCTTAAGAGGACTTGACTCTGGAAACACCATATATTTT

cdr3_length: 15
j_call: TRBJ1-6
v_call: TRBV6-5
d_call: NA
clone_size: NA
cdr3_aa: CASSYARVADSPLHF
cdr3_nt: TGTGCCAGCAGTTATGCCCGGGTAGCCGATTCACCCCTCCACTTT

cdr3_length: 14
j_call: TRBJ2-7
v_call: TRBV7-9
d_call: TRBD1
clone_size: NA
cdr3_aa: CASGGQDSSYEQYF
cdr3_nt: TGTGCCAGCGGTGGACAGGACTCTTCCTACGAGCAGTACTTC

cdr3_length: 13
j_call: TRBJ2-7
v_call: TRBV7-3
d_call: TRBD1
clone_size: NA
cdr3_aa: CASGQGALGEQYF
cdr3_nt: TGTGCCAGCGGACAGGGGGCGCTGGGGGAGCAGTACTTC

cdr3_length: 14
j_call: TRBJ2-6
v_call: TRBV6-5
d_call: NA
clone_size: NA
cdr3_aa: CASAGEGGANVLTF
cdr3_nt: TGTGCCAGCGCAGGGGAGGGTGGGGCCAACGTCCTGACTTTC

cdr3_length: 13
j_call: TRBJ1-2
v_call: TRBV7-9
d_call: NA
clone_size: NA
cdr3_aa: CASSLAGGSGYTF
cdr3_nt: TGTGCCAGCAGCCTCGCCGGGGGTAGTGGCTACACCTTC

cdr3_length: 11
j_call: TRBJ2-2
v_call: TRBV5-1
d_call: NA
clone_size: NA
cdr3_aa: CASSRTGELFF
cdr3_nt: TGCGCCAGCTCTCGGACCGGGGAGCTGTTTTTT

cdr3_length: 15
j_call: TRBJ1-3
v_call: TRBV6-5
d_call: TRBD1
clone_size: NA
cdr3_aa: CASTGTGVSGNTIYF
cdr3_nt: TGTGCCAGCACCGGAACAGGGGTGTCTGGAAACACCATATATTTT

cdr3_length: 14
j_call: TRBJ1-1
v_call: TRBV4-3
d_call: NA
clone_size: NA
cdr3_aa: CASSQGQGNTEAFF
cdr3_nt: TGCGCCAGCAGCCAAGGTCAGGGAAACACTGAAGCTTTCTTT

cdr3_length: 14
j_call: TRBJ1-1
v_call: TRBV25-1
d_call: NA
clone_size: NA
cdr3_aa: CASSESGGNTEAFF
cdr3_nt: TGTGCCAGCAGTGAGTCGGGGGGGAACACTGAAGCTTTCTTT

cdr3_length: 17
j_call: TRBJ1-5
v_call: TRBV9
d_call: TRBD1
clone_size: few
cdr3_aa: CASSSGQGSYGNQPQHF
cdr3_nt: TGTGCCAGCAGCTCAGGACAGGGCAGTTATGGCAATCAGCCCCAGCATTTT

cdr3_length: 14
j_call: TRBJ2-3
v_call: TRBV7-9
d_call: NA
clone_size: NA
cdr3_aa: CASSFAQGTDTQYF
cdr3_nt: TGTGCCAGCAGCTTTGCACAGGGAACAGATACGCAGTATTTT

cdr3_length: 13
j_call: TRBJ1-1
v_call: TRBV28
d_call: TRBD1
clone_size: NA
cdr3_aa: CASSPGGTGEAFF
cdr3_nt: TGTGCCAGCAGCCCTGGGGGGACAGGTGAAGCTTTCTTT

cdr3_length: 15
j_call: TRBJ2-6
v_call: TRBV29-1
d_call: TRBD2
clone_size: NA
cdr3_aa: CSVEEGLGGANVLTF
cdr3_nt: TGCAGCGTTGAGGAGGGACTAGGCGGGGCCAACGTCCTGACTTTC

cdr3_length: 15
j_call: TRBJ2-2
v_call: TRBV7-3
d_call: NA
clone_size: NA
cdr3_aa: CASSLKGGHTGELFF
cdr3_nt: TGTGCCAGCAGCTTAAAGGGGGGGCATACCGGGGAGCTGTTTTTT

cdr3_length: 15
j_call: TRBJ2-1
v_call: TRBV9
d_call: NA
clone_size: NA
cdr3_aa: CASSVQGLTAREQFF
cdr3_nt: TGTGCCAGCAGCGTACAGGGTCTAACCGCTCGTGAGCAGTTCTTC

cdr3_length: 14
j_call: TRBJ2-7
v_call: TRBV19
d_call: NA
clone_size: NA
cdr3_aa: CASRNAGTPYEQYF
cdr3_nt: TGTGCCAGTAGAAACGCCGGGACACCTTACGAGCAGTACTTC

cdr3_length: 15
j_call: TRBJ2-2
v_call: TRBV11-1
d_call: TRBD2
clone_size: NA
cdr3_aa: CASSPGGRVTGELFF
cdr3_nt: TGTGCCAGCAGCCCGGGGGGGCGCGTCACCGGGGAGCTGTTTTTT

cdr3_length: 17
j_call: TRBJ2-6
v_call: TRBV7-9
d_call: NA
clone_size: NA
cdr3_aa: CASSLPAGNSGANVLTF
cdr3_nt: TGTGCCAGCAGCTTACCAGCAGGGAACTCTGGGGCCAACGTCCTGACTTTC

cdr3_length: 14
j_call: TRBJ2-7
v_call: TRBV5-5
d_call: TRBD1
clone_size: NA
cdr3_aa: CASRPGQGTYEQYF
cdr3_nt: TGTGCCAGCAGACCGGGACAGGGGACCTACGAGCAGTACTTC

cdr3_length: 16
j_call: TRBJ2-3
v_call: TRBV6-5
d_call: TRBD2
clone_size: NA
cdr3_aa: CASSYSRWGRGDTQYF
cdr3_nt: TGTGCCAGCAGTTACTCGCGTTGGGGGAGGGGAGATACGCAGTATTTT

cdr3_length: 14
j_call: TRBJ2-3
v_call: TRBV5-6
d_call: NA
clone_size: NA
cdr3_aa: CASSSKVRTDTQYF
cdr3_nt: TGTGCCAGCAGCTCGAAGGTGCGGACAGATACGCAGTATTTT

cdr3_length: 18
j_call: TRBJ2-2
v_call: TRBV15
d_call: TRBD2
clone_size: NA
cdr3_aa: CATSRDRAGGPNTGELFF
cdr3_nt: TGTGCCACCAGCAGAGATCGAGCGGGGGGCCCGAACACCGGGGAGCTGTTTTTT

cdr3_length: 15
j_call: TRBJ2-3
v_call: TRBV19
d_call: NA
clone_size: NA
cdr3_aa: CASSMERPRTDTQYF
cdr3_nt: TGTGCCAGTAGTATGGAGAGGCCCCGCACAGATACGCAGTATTTT

cdr3_length: 16
j_call: TRBJ2-1
v_call: TRBV9
d_call: NA
clone_size: once
cdr3_aa: CASSSRVGLRDNEQFF
cdr3_nt: TGTGCCAGCAGCTCCCGGGTGGGTCTGAGGGACAATGAGCAGTTCTTC

cdr3_length: 12
j_call: TRBJ1-5
v_call: TRBV7-9
d_call: NA
clone_size: once
cdr3_aa: CASSLVTGPQHF
cdr3_nt: TGTGCCAGCAGCTTAGTCACAGGGCCCCAGCATTTT

cdr3_length: 18
j_call: TRBJ2-3
v_call: TRBV18
d_call: TRBD1
clone_size: NA
cdr3_aa: CASSPLRLGQGLTDTQYF
cdr3_nt: TGTGCCAGCTCACCATTGAGATTGGGACAGGGCCTTACAGATACGCAGTATTTT

cdr3_length: 16
j_call: TRBJ2-1
v_call: TRBV4-3
d_call: TRBD2
clone_size: NA
cdr3_aa: CASSPRGLAGYNEQFF
cdr3_nt: TGCGCCAGCAGCCCCAGAGGCCTAGCGGGGTACAATGAGCAGTTCTTC

cdr3_length: 11
j_call: TRBJ1-2
v_call: TRBV28
d_call: NA
clone_size: NA
cdr3_aa: CASSHNYGYTF
cdr3_nt: TGTGCCAGCAGCCATAACTATGGCTACACCTTC

cdr3_length: 15
j_call: TRBJ2-7
v_call: TRBV14
d_call: TRBD1
clone_size: NA
cdr3_aa: CASSQPGTGKKEQYF
cdr3_nt: TGTGCCAGCAGCCAGCCCGGGACAGGGAAAAAGGAGCAGTACTTC

cdr3_length: 15
j_call: TRBJ1-2
v_call: TRBV18
d_call: TRBD1
clone_size: NA
cdr3_aa: CASSPTTQGESGYTF
cdr3_nt: TGTGCCAGCTCACCTACAACACAGGGGGAAAGTGGCTACACCTTC

cdr3_length: 15
j_call: TRBJ2-1
v_call: TRBV11-1
d_call: TRBD2
clone_size: NA
cdr3_aa: CASSLRRGGNNEQFF
cdr3_nt: TGTGCCAGCAGCTTAAGGCGGGGGGGGAACAATGAGCAGTTCTTC

cdr3_length: 15
j_call: TRBJ2-3
v_call: TRBV4-3
d_call: TRBD2
clone_size: NA
cdr3_aa: CASSQLSGGRDTQYF
cdr3_nt: TGCGCCAGCAGCCAACTCAGCGGGGGAAGGGATACGCAGTATTTT

cdr3_length: 16
j_call: TRBJ2-2
v_call: TRBV6-1
d_call: TRBD2
clone_size: NA
cdr3_aa: CASSDPGTRVTGELFF
cdr3_nt: TGTGCCAGCAGTGACCCTGGGACTAGAGTTACCGGGGAGCTGTTTTTT